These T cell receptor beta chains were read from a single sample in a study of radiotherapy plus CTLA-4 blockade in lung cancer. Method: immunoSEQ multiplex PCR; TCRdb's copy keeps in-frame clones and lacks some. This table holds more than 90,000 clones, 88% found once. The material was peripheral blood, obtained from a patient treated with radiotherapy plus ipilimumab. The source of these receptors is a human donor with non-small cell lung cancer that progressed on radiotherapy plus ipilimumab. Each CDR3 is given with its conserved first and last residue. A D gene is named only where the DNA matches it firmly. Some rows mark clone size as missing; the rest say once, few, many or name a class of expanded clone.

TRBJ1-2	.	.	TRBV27	CASSLKGSNYGYTF	TGTGCCAGCAGTTTAAAAGGCTCCAACTATGGCTACACCTTC
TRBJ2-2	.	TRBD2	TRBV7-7	CASSLVAGSNTGELFF	TGTGCTAGCAGCTTAGTAGCGGGATCGAACACCGGGGAGCTGTTTTTT
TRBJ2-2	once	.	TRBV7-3	CASSATGELFF	TGTGCCAGCAGCGCCACCGGGGAGCTGTTTTTT
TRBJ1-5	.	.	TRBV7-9	CASSPELGGGNQPQHF	TGTGCCAGCAGCCCCGAACTGGGGGGTGGCAATCAGCCCCAGCATTTT
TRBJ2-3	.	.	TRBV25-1	CASAPGTDTQYF	TGTGCCAGTGCCCCCGGGACAGATACGCAGTATTTT
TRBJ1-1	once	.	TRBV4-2	CASSQGIRRTEAFF	TGTGCCAGCAGCCAAGGGATACGAAGGACTGAAGCTTTCTTT
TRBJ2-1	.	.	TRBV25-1	CASSHSSAKGDEQFF	TGTGCCAGCAGCCACTCTAGCGCCAAAGGGGATGAGCAGTTCTTC
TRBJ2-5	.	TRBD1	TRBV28	CASRLGQGGRETQYF	TGTGCCAGCAGGCTGGGACAGGGTGGCCGCGAGACCCAGTACTTC
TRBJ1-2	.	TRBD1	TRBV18	CASSPTRDRGSDYGYTF	TGTGCCAGCTCACCCACACGGGACAGGGGGAGTGACTATGGCTACACCTTC
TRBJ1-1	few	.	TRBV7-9	CASRGKFGGTEAFF	TGTGCCAGCAGGGGGAAGTTTGGCGGCACTGAAGCTTTCTTT
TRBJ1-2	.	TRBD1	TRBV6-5	CASSFQTGRDYGYTF	TGTGCCAGCAGTTTCCAGACAGGGCGAGACTATGGCTACACCTTC
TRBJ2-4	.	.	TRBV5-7	CASSLAAGVFNIQYF	TGTGCCAGCAGCTTGGCAGCAGGGGTATTCAACATTCAGTACTTC
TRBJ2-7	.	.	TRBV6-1	CASSEGRGNPYEQYF	TGTGCCAGCAGTGAGGGTCGAGGGAACCCCTACGAGCAGTACTTC
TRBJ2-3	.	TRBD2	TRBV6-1	CASVAGGKTDTQYF	TGTGCCAGCGTAGCGGGAGGGAAAACAGATACGCAGTATTTT
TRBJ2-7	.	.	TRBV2	CASRERGQQSYEQYF	TGTGCCAGCAGGGAACGGGGGCAACAATCCTACGAGCAGTACTTC
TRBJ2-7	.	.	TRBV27	CASSLSPIYEQYF	TGTGCCAGCAGTTTGAGTCCTATTTACGAGCAGTACTTC
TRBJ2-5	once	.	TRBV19	CASSMRLRETQYF	TGTGCCAGTAGTATGAGGCTCCGAGAGACCCAGTACTTC
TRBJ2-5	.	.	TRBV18	CASSPNIDRQETQYF	TGTGCCAGCTCACCAAATATTGACCGACAAGAGACCCAGTACTTC
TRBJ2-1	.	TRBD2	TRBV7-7	CASSPVAGIQSEQFF	TGTGCTAGCAGCCCCGTAGCGGGAATACAGAGTGAGCAGTTCTTC
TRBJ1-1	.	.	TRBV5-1	CASSLVSGARTEAFF	TGCGCCAGCAGCTTGGTTTCGGGGGCTAGGACTGAAGCTTTCTTT
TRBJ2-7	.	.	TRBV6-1	CASSAAHLVYEQYF	TGTGCCAGCAGTGCTGCCCATCTAGTCTACGAGCAGTACTTC
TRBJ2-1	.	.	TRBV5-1	CASSATVSSYNEQFF	TGCGCCAGCAGCGCGACGGTTAGCTCCTACAATGAGCAGTTCTTC
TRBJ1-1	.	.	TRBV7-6	CASSRESFTEAFF	TGTGCCAGCAGCCGGGAGTCGTTCACTGAAGCTTTCTTT
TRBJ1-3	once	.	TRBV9	CASSVVGSGNTIYF	TGTGCCAGCAGCGTAGTGGGCTCTGGAAACACCATATATTTT
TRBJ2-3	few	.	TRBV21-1	CASSSRGLEGGTDTQYF	TGTGCCAGCAGCTCCCGAGGATTGGAGGGTGGCACAGATACGCAGTATTTT
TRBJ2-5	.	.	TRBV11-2	CASSPPRTLQETQYF	TGTGCCAGCAGCCCCCCACGCACATTGCAAGAGACCCAGTACTTC
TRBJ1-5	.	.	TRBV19	CASISTTVSNQPQHF	TGTGCCAGTATATCAACGACAGTGAGCAATCAGCCCCAGCATTTT
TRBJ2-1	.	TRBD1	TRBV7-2	CASSSQGSEQFF	TGTGCCAGCAGCTCACAGGGGAGTGAGCAGTTCTTC
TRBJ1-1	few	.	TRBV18	CASSPQENTEAFF	TGTGCCAGCTCCCCACAGGAGAACACTGAAGCTTTCTTT
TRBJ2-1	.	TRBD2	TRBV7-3	CASSLCRGECEQFF	TGTGCCAGCAGCTTATGCCGGGGGGAGTGTGAGCAGTTCTTC
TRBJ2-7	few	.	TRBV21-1	CASSQVRAPRLAGYEQYF	TGTGCCAGCAGCCAAGTTCGAGCCCCACGACTAGCGGGCTACGAGCAGTACTTC
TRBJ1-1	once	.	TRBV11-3	CASSRRGDVNTEAFF	TGTGCCAGCAGCAGAAGGGGGGACGTGAACACTGAAGCTTTCTTT
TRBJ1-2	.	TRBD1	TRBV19	CASSRDRAYPYTF	TGTGCCAGTAGTCGGGACAGGGCCTATCCCTACACCTTC
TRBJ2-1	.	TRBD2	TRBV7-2	CASSFLAGVGYNEQFF	TGTGCCAGCAGCTTCCTAGCGGGAGTGGGGTACAATGAGCAGTTCTTC
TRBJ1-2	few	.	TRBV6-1	CASSEALWRVYGYTF	TGTGCCAGCAGTGAAGCGCTGTGGAGGGTCTATGGCTACACCTTC
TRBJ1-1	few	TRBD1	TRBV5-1	CASSFTGDTEAFF	TGCGCCAGCAGCTTTACAGGGGACACTGAAGCTTTCTTT
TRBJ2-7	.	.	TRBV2	CASSERRSPPYEQYF	TGTGCCAGCAGTGAGAGGAGATCCCCGCCCTACGAGCAGTACTTC
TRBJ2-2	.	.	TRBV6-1	CASSEGVGELFF	TGTGCCAGCAGTGAAGGTGTCGGGGAGCTGTTTTTT
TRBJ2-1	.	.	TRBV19	CARSRDNGNEQFF	TGTGCCCGATCCCGGGACAACGGGAATGAGCAGTTCTTC
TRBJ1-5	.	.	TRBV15	CATSGHPTAQPYQPQHF	TGTGCCACCAGCGGACACCCCACGGCACAGCCATATCAGCCCCAGCATTTT
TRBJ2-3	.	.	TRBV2	CASRLDPRGRTDTQYF	TGTGCCAGCAGGTTGGACCCTCGCGGCCGCACAGATACGCAGTATTTT
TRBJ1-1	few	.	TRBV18	CASSPSQGSTEAFF	TGTGCCAGCTCACCATCACAGGGATCCACTGAAGCTTTCTTT
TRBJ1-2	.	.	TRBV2	CASHRVVGYGYTF	TGTGCCAGCCACAGGGTTGTCGGCTATGGCTACACCTTC
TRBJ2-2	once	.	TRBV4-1	CASSRWVPGELFF	TGCGCCAGCAGCCGTTGGGTGCCCGGGGAGCTGTTTTTT
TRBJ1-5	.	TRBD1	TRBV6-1	CASAEQGNNQPQHF	TGTGCCAGCGCGGAACAGGGGAACAATCAGCCCCAGCATTTT
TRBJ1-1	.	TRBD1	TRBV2	CASRNQQGEWTEAFF	TGTGCCAGCAGGAACCAACAGGGGGAATGGACTGAAGCTTTCTTT
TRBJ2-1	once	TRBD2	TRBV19	CASTFSGRLVGEQFF	TGTGCCAGTACCTTTAGCGGGAGGCTGGTTGGTGAGCAGTTCTTC
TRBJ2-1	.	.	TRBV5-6	CASSGISGGGPGVEQFF	TGTGCCAGCAGCGGTATTAGCGGAGGAGGGCCGGGGGTTGAGCAGTTCTTC
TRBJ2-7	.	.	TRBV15	CATSRDGSSYEQYF	TGTGCCACCAGCAGAGACGGGAGCTCCTACGAGCAGTACTTC
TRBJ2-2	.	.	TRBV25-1	CASSAPGRENTGELFF	TGTGCCAGCAGTGCTCCTGGGCGGGAGAACACCGGGGAGCTGTTTTTT
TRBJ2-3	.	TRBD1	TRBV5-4	CASSLSGQGGYTQYF	TGTGCCAGCAGCTTATCGGGACAGGGGGGATATACGCAGTATTTT
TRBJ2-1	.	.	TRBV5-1	CASSLVGETINEQFF	TGCGCCAGCAGCTTGGTGGGGGAGACTATCAATGAGCAGTTCTTC